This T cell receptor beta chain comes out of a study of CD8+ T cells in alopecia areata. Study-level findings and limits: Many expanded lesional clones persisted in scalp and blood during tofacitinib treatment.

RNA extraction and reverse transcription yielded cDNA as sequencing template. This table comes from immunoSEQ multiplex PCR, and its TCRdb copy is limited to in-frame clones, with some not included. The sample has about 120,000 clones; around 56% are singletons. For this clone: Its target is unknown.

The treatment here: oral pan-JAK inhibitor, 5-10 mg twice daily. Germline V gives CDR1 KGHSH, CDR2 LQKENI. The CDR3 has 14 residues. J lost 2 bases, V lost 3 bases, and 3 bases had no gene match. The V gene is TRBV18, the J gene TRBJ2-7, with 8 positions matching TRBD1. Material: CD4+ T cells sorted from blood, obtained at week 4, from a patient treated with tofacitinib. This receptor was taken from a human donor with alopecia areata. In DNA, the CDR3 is TGTGCCAGCTCACCGGGACAGGAAACCTACGAGCAGTACTTC. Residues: CASSPGQETYEQYF. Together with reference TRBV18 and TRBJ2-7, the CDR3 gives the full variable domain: NAGVMQNPRHLVRRRGQEARLRCSPMKGHSHVYWYRQLPEEGLKFMVYLQKENIIDESGMPKERFSAEFPKEGPSILRIQQVVRGDSAAYFCASSPGQETYEQYFGPGTRLTVT.